This T cell receptor (beta chain) originates from a study of identical twins. General observations from the study: The authors noted that invariant MAIT and iNKT cells could partly confound zero-insertion analyses.

For this clonotype: No antigen is known for it.

This CDR3 has 14 amino acids. Germline V CDR1 and CDR2: SEHNR, FQNEAQ (reference sequence). Trimming at V came to 2 bases and at J to 4 bases, leaving 3 bases not matched to a gene. TCRdb reprocessed the 5' RACE reads with MiXCR, giving one entry per CDR3 protein. This table holds about 240,000 distinct CDR3 sequences, about 10% found once. The V call is TRBV7-9, the J call TRBJ2-5; 8 nucleotides match TRBD1. The TCR was taken from a man between 50 and 59 years old in good health. Source material: memory T cells sorted from blood. CDR3 loop: CASSLQGAGETQYF. The CDR3 DNA reads as TGTGCCAGCAGCTTACAGGGGGCTGGAGAGACCCAGTACTTC.